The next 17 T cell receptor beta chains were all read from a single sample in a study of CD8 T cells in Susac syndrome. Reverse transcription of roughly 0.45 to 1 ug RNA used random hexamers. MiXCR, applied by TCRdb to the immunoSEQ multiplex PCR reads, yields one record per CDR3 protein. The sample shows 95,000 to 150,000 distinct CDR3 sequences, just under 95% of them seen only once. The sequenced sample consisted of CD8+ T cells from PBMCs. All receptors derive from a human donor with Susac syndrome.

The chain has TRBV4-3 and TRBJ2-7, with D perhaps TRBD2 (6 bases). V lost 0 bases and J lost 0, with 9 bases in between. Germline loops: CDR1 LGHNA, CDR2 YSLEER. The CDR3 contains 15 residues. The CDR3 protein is CASSQEGGVSYEQYF. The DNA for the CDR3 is TGCGCCAGCAGCCAAGAGGGCGGGGTCTCCTACGAGCAGTACTTC.

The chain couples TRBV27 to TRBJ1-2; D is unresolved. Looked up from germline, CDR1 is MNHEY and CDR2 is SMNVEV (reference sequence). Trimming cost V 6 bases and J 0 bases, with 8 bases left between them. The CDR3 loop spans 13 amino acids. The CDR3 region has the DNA TGTGCCAGCAGAGTGGCCCCTAACTATGGCTACACCTTC. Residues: CASRVAPNYGYTF.

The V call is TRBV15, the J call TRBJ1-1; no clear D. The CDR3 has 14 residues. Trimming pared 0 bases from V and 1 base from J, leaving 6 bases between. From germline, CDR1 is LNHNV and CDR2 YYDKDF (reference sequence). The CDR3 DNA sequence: TGTGCCACCAGCAGAGACGGAAGGAACACTGAAGCTTTCTTT. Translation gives CATSRDGRNTEAFF.

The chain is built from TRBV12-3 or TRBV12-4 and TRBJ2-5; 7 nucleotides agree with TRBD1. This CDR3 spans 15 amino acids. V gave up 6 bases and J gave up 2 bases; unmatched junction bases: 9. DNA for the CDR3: TGTGCCAGCAGAGCCTCCGGGACAGTTCAAGAGACCCAGTACTTC. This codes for CASRASGTVQETQYF.

The CDR3 DNA follows: TGCAGTGCTAGAACCCAGCTAGCGGGGTTCTACGAGCAGTACTTC. It codes for CSARTQLAGFYEQYF. The V call is TRBV20-1, the J call TRBJ2-7; TRBD2 aligns across 9 bases. V gave up 2 bases and J gave up 3 bases; unmatched junction bases: 8. The CDR3 has 15 amino acids. The germline V gene has CDR1 DFQATT and CDR2 SNEGSKA (reference sequence).

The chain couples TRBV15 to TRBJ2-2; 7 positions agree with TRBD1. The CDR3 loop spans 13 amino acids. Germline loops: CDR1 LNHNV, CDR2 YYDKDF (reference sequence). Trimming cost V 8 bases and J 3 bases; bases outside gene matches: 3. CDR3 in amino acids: CATDREYTGELFF. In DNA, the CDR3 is TGTGCCACCGACAGGGAGTACACCGGGGAGCTGTTTTTT.

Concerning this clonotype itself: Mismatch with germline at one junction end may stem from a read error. The CDR3 here is CASSLGQGQETQYF. The CDR3, as DNA: TGTGCTAGCAGCTTAGGGCAGGGCCAAGAGACCCAGTACTTC. The J gene is TRBJ2-5, the V gene TRBV7-6; a possible D gene is TRBD1 (5 bases). This CDR3 is 14 amino acids long. Germline CDR1 SGHVS, CDR2 FNYEAQ.

Here the CDR3 reads CASSQAPSGGHNEQFF. CDR3 coding DNA: TGCGCCAGCAGCCAAGCACCTAGCGGGGGACACAATGAGCAGTTCTTC. The chain carries TRBV4-3 and TRBJ2-1; 10 nucleotides match TRBD2. This CDR3 has 16 amino acids. Trimming removed 1 base from V and 5 bases from J; junction bases left unmatched: 5. Germline V gives CDR1 LGHNA, CDR2 YSLEER.

The CDR3 reads CASSFLPNEQFF. DNA of the CDR3: TGTGCCAGCAGCTTCCTGCCAAATGAGCAGTTCTTC. This chain connects TRBV11-2 to TRBJ2-1, with no clear D. The CDR3 covers 12 residues. The germline V gene has CDR1 SGHAT and CDR2 FQNNGV. V lost 3 bases and J 7 bases, leaving 7 bases between the germline ends.

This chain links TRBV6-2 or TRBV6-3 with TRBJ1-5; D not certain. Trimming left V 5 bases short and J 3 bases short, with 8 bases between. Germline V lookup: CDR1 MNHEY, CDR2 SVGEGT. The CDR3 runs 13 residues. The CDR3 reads CASSPWANQPQHF. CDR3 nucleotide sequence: TGTGCCAGCAGTCCCTGGGCCAATCAGCCCCAGCATTTT.

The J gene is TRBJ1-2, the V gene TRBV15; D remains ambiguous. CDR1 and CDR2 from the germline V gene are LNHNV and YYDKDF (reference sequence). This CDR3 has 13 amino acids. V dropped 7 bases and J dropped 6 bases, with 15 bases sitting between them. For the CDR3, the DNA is TGTGCCACCACGGGCAGGAATGTAGATGGCTACACCTTC. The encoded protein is CATTGRNVDGYTF.

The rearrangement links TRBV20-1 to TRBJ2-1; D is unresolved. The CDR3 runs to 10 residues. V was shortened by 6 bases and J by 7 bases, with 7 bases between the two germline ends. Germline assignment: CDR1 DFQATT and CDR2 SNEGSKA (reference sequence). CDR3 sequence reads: CSATTNEQFF. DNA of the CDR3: TGCAGTGCCACTACGAATGAGCAGTTCTTC.

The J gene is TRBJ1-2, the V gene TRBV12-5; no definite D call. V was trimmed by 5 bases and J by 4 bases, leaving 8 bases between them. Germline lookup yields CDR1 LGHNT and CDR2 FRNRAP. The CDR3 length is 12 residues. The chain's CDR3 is CASGPDSYGYTF. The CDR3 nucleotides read TGTGCTAGTGGTCCGGATTCCTATGGCTACACCTTC.

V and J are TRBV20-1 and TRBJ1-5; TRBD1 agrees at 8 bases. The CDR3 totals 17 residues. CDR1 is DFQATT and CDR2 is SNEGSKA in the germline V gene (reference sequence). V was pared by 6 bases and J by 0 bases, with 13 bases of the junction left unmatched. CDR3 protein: CSALPGQDVLSNQPQHF. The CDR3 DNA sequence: TGCAGTGCCCTCCCGGGACAGGACGTTCTTAGCAATCAGCCCCAGCATTTT.

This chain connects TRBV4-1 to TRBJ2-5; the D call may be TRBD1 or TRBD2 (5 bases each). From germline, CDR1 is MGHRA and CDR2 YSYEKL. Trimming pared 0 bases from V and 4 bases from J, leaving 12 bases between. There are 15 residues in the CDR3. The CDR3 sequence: CASSQERTGRETQYF. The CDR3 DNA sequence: TGCGCCAGCAGCCAAGAGCGAACGGGGCGAGAGACCCAGTACTTC.

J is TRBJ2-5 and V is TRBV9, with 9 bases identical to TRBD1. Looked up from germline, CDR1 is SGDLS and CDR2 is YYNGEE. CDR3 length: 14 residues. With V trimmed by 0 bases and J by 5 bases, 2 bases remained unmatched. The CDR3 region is CASSVGDRVETQYF. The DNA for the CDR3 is TGTGCCAGCAGCGTAGGGGACAGGGTTGAGACCCAGTACTTC.

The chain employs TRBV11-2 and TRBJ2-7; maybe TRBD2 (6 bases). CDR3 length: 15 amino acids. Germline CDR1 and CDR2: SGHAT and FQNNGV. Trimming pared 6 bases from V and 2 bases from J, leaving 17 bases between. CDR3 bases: TGTGCCAGCAGTCCAGCCGGGACTCTTGCCTACGAGCAGTACTTC. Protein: CASSPAGTLAYEQYF.